Following are 31 T cell receptor beta chains from one sample sequenced in a study of HIV-infected patients and healthy controls. TCRdb reanalysed the 5' RACE reads using MiXCR and keeps one entry per CDR3 protein. The sample has tens of thousands of distinct CDR3 sequences, roughly a sixth seen once; the top ten hold approximately 5.3%. Material for sequencing was CD4+ T cells from blood. The receptors stem from a human donor in good health.

Only a few counts were recorded for this clonotype. The V and J genes are TRBV12-3 or TRBV12-4 and TRBJ1-2; D call uncertain. The CDR3 runs 11 residues. V dropped 4 bases and J dropped 5 bases, with 5 bases sitting between them. The CDR3 sequence: CASSSLYGYTF. The CDR3 DNA sequence: TGTGCCAGCAGTTCCCTTTATGGCTACACCTTC.

This clonotype was detected many times. The V gene is TRBV2, the J gene TRBJ1-4; D ambiguous. The germline V and J ends were trimmed by 8 bases and 5 bases, with 3 bases remaining between them. Per germline, CDR1 SNHLY and CDR2 FYNNEI. The CDR3 is 10 amino acids. The CDR3, as DNA: TGTGCCAGCTCGAATGAAAAACTGTTTTTT. It translates to CASSNEKLFF.

At least ten counts were recorded for this clonotype. The chain carries TRBV14 and TRBJ2-5, with a possible D match to TRBD1 (6 bases). Germline CDR1 reads SGHDN; CDR2 reads FVKESK. The V end lost 4 bases, the J end lost 5 bases, and 17 bases lay between the germline ends. This CDR3 is built from 15 residues. The CDR3 coding sequence is TGTGCCAGCAGCCGCCTTGGGACATCTGTCGAGACCCAGTACTTC. This gives the protein CASSRLGTSVETQYF.

The rearrangement links TRBV10-3 to TRBJ2-3; a possible D gene is TRBD2 (6 bases). V shed 8 bases and J shed 2 bases, with 8 bases lying between them. The CDR3 has 12 residues. Germline V gene lookup returns CDR1 ENHRY and CDR2 SYGVKD. CDR3 in amino acids: CAIGGTTDTQYF. The CDR3 DNA reads as TGTGCCATCGGAGGGACCACAGATACGCAGTATTTT.

This clonotype turned up a few times. The V and J genes are TRBV5-5 and TRBJ2-7; no definite D call. V lost 3 bases, J lost 0 bases, and 13 bases lay in between. CDR3 size: 15 residues. Germline CDR1 and CDR2: SGHKS and YYEKEE (reference sequence). The CDR3 sequence is CASSSGPDSSYEQYF. The DNA of the CDR3 is TGTGCCAGCAGCTCCGGTCCAGATAGCTCCTACGAGCAGTACTTC.

The V gene is TRBV27, the J gene TRBJ2-1; a weak D match, TRBD2 (6 bases). CDR3 size: 14 residues. The V gene lost 3 bases and the J gene lost 6 bases, with 12 bases spanning the gap. CDR1 MNHEY and CDR2 SMNVEV come from the germline V gene (reference sequence). DNA for the CDR3: TGTGCCAGCAGTTTTTTCGGGAGCCCCAATGAGCAGTTCTTC. The encoded protein is CASSFFGSPNEQFF.

This clonotype showed up many times. The chain joins TRBV12-5 to TRBJ2-1; 8 positions agree with TRBD2. The V gene's germline CDR1 is LGHNT and CDR2 FRNRAP. The J segment lost 4 bases and the V segment lost 5 bases, leaving 10 bases of the junction unmatched. The CDR3 runs 16 residues. CDR3 in amino acids: CASGPLTTSAYNEQFF. The CDR3 DNA reads as TGTGCTAGTGGTCCCTTAACGACTAGCGCTTACAATGAGCAGTTCTTC. The whole variable domain, filled in from reference TRBV12-5 and TRBJ2-1, reads DARVTQTPRHKVTEMGQEVTMRCQPILGHNTVFWYRQTMMQGLELLAYFRNRAPLDDSGMPKDRFSAEMPDATLATLKIQPSEPRDSAVYFCASGPLTTSAYNEQFFGPGTRLTVL.

The chain couples TRBV12-3 or TRBV12-4 to TRBJ2-5; 8 nucleotides align to TRBD2. V lost 3 bases, J lost 2 bases, and 11 bases stayed unmatched. This CDR3 has 17 residues. CDR3 nucleotides: TGTGCCAGCAGTTTTTGGAAAAGCGGGGGCCGACAAGAGACCCAGTACTTC. Translated, it gives CASSFWKSGGRQETQYF.

V gene TRBV4-3 combines with J gene TRBJ2-7, with D possibly being TRBD2 (5 bases). CDR3 length equals 13 residues. CDR1 is LGHNA and CDR2 is YSLEER in the germline V gene. Trimming took 4 bases from V and 10 from J, leaving 17 bases between them. The CDR3 here is CASSLGEGRRQYF. The CDR3 DNA reads as TGCGCCAGCAGCCTGGGAGAGGGCCGCCGCCAGTACTTC.

There are a few counts of this clonotype. V is TRBV7-6 and J is TRBJ2-2, with D perhaps matching TRBD2 (6 bases). This CDR3 is 17 amino acids long. CDR1 and CDR2 from the germline V gene are SGHVS and FNYEAQ. V gave up 4 bases and J gave up 1 base, with 16 bases separating them. The CDR3 protein is CASSSPRGGKNTGELFF. In DNA form, the CDR3 reads TGTGCCAGCAGCTCCCCTCGTGGCGGGAAGAACACCGGGGAGCTGTTTTTT.

This clonotype has a count of ten or more. The V and J genes are TRBV7-2 and TRBJ1-1; no definite D call. Germline V CDR1 and CDR2: SGHTA, FQGNSA. V was clipped by 5 bases and J by 1 base, with 8 bases between them. The CDR3 consists of 13 residues. The CDR3 nucleotides read TGTGCCAGCAGCCGAGGGCAGAACACTGAAGCTTTCTTT. This translates into CASSRGQNTEAFF.

The genes are TRBV20-1 and TRBJ2-2; 8 nucleotides line up with TRBD2. CDR1 DFQATT and CDR2 SNEGSKA come from the germline V gene (reference sequence). CDR3 size: 15 residues. Trimming took 1 base from V and 5 from J; bases not matched to a gene: 6. The CDR3 protein is CSARASGGRTGELFF. The CDR3 nucleotides are TGCAGTGCTAGAGCTTCGGGGGGGCGTACCGGGGAGCTGTTTTTT.

The table lists this clonotype with a few counts. The rearrangement joins TRBV12-3 or TRBV12-4 to TRBJ1-2, with D maybe TRBD1 (6 bases). CDR3 length: 13 amino acids. V lost 2 bases and J 4 bases, leaving 8 bases between the germline ends. This CDR3 is CASSLRDTYGYTF. Here the CDR3 DNA reads TGTGCCAGCAGTTTACGGGACACCTATGGCTACACCTTC.

The sample holds many counts of this clonotype. The V and J genes are TRBV21-1 and TRBJ1-5. TRBV21-1 is a known pseudogene. The CDR3 consists of 14 residues. Here the CDR3 reads CASSKAGRAQPQHF. The CDR3 nucleotides read TGTGCCAGCAGCAAAGCGGGTAGGGCTCAGCCCCAGCATTTT.

The chain recombines TRBV12-3 or TRBV12-4 with TRBJ1-1, with 7 bases fitting TRBD1. The V and J ends lost 5 bases and 4 bases, in that order; junction bases with no gene match: 7. The CDR3 covers 14 residues. The CDR3 spells CASSPGTDGTEAFF. The DNA of the CDR3 is TGTGCCAGCAGTCCGGGGACAGACGGCACTGAAGCTTTCTTT.

This clonotype has ten or more counts. The rearrangement joins TRBV12-3 or TRBV12-4 to TRBJ2-2; D perhaps matches TRBD1 (5 bases). V dropped 4 bases and J dropped 6 bases, with 12 bases sitting between them. This CDR3 has 14 residues. CDR3 DNA sequence: TGTGCCAGCAGTTCTACGCAGGGTTCCGGGGAGCTGTTTTTT. Protein product: CASSSTQGSGELFF.

This clonotype was detected many times. The chain couples TRBV29-1 to TRBJ1-1, with D perhaps TRBD1 (5 bases). Per germline, CDR1 SQVTM and CDR2 ANQGSEA. V lost 7 bases to trimming and J lost 3 bases, with 18 bases between them. The CDR3 is 14 residues long. CDR3 sequence: CSAPSRQGHTEAFF. The DNA for the CDR3 is TGCAGCGCCCCGTCTCGGCAGGGACACACTGAAGCTTTCTTT. Complete variable domain (other parts from reference TRBV29-1 and TRBJ1-1): SAVISQKPSRDICQRGTSLTIQCQVDSQVTMMFWYRQQPGQSLTLIATANQGSEATYESGFVIDKFPISRPNLTFSTLTVSNMSPEDSSIYLCSAPSRQGHTEAFFGQGTRLTVV.

The chain recombines TRBV29-1 with TRBJ2-1, with 12 bases aligning to TRBD2. The ends lost 7 bases at V and 7 bases at J; junction bases unmatched: 11. CDR1 is SQVTM, CDR2 ANQGSEA, per germline. The CDR3 spans 15 residues. This CDR3 reads CSGRLRLAGDNEQFF. DNA of the CDR3: TGCAGCGGACGGTTACGACTAGCGGGAGATAATGAGCAGTTCTTC.

The chain has TRBV29-1 and TRBJ1-2; tentatively, D is TRBD1 (5 bases). Germline V gene data show CDR1 as SQVTM and CDR2 as ANQGSEA. Trimming pared 3 bases from V and 5 bases from J, leaving 19 bases between. This CDR3 region has 15 residues. In nucleotides, the CDR3 is TGCAGCGTTGAGGTCCGGGACCGAACCTCTTATGGCTACACCTTC. The encoded protein is CSVEVRDRTSYGYTF.

The chain recombines TRBV4-1 with TRBJ2-1, with D tentatively TRBD1 (6 bases). Trimming removed 2 bases at V and 8 bases at J, with 13 bases between. Germline-derived CDR1 and CDR2 are MGHRA and YSYEKL. The length of the CDR3 is 14 residues. Here the CDR3 DNA reads TGCGCCAGCAGCCAACTTCCAGGGGTGGATGAGCAGTTCTTC. It specifies CASSQLPGVDEQFF.

The genes are TRBV5-1 and TRBJ2-3; 11 bases are a match to TRBD2. The CDR3 totals 16 residues. CDR1 is SGHRS, CDR2 YFSETQ, per germline. Trimming cost V 1 base and J 4 bases; bases outside gene matches: 5. The CDR3 loop is CASSLLTSGNPDTQYF. CDR3 bases: TGCGCCAGCAGCTTGTTGACTAGCGGGAACCCAGATACGCAGTATTTT.

This clonotype was observed a few times. The V and J genes are TRBV12-3 or TRBV12-4 and TRBJ1-1; D unclear. The CDR3 loop spans 13 amino acids. The V end was cut by 3 bases, the J end by 3 bases, with 8 bases between. The CDR3 DNA sequence: TGTGCCAGCAGTTTCCAAGCTCACACTGAAGCTTTCTTT. Its protein is CASSFQAHTEAFF.

This clonotype was seen a handful of times. The chain uses TRBV19 and TRBJ1-5; D is possibly TRBD1 (5 bases). The CDR3 runs 15 residues. The germline gives CDR1 LNHDA, CDR2 SQIVND (reference sequence). Trimming left V 5 bases short and J 2 bases short, with 13 bases between. DNA for the CDR3: TGTGCCAGTAGTCTGCAGGGAAGACGCAATCAGCCCCAGCATTTT. Amino acids: CASSLQGRRNQPQHF.

This clonotype appeared a few times. An end of the junction does not agree with germline; a read error may underlie this. CDR3 amino acids: CASREGQGMSNSPLHF. In nucleotides, the CDR3 is TGTGCCAGCAGGGAAGGACAGGGGATGAGTAATTCACCCCTCCACTTT. The chain has TRBV2 and TRBJ1-6; 9 bases fit TRBD1. The V gene's germline CDR1 is SNHLY and CDR2 FYNNEI. This CDR3 is built from 16 residues.

Concerning this clonotype itself: A single base separates this from a much larger clone, so it may be a read error. V usage is TRBV20-1 and J usage is TRBJ2-1; D is unresolved. The length of the CDR3 is 12 residues. Per germline, CDR1 DFQATT and CDR2 SNEGSKA (reference sequence). CDR3 sequence (DNA): TGCAGTGCAAACGACGTCTACAGTGAGCAGTTCTTC. Translating gives CSANDVYSEQFF.

V usage is TRBV7-9 and J usage is TRBJ1-4; 7 bases map to TRBD1. This CDR3 contains 16 residues. After removal of 5 bases from V and 3 bases from J, the junction contained 9 bases not matched to a gene. Germline CDR1 and CDR2: SEHNR and FQNEAQ (reference sequence). Written as DNA, the CDR3 is TGTGCCAGCAGCCCCAGGGGGGGGTTCGCTAATGAAAAACTGTTTTTT. Translating gives CASSPRGGFANEKLFF. Drawing the rest from reference TRBV7-9 and TRBJ1-4, the complete variable domain is DTGVSQNPRHKITKRGQNVTFRCDPISEHNRLYWYRQTLGQGPEFLTYFQNEAQLEKSRLLSDRFSAERPKGSFSTLEIQRTEQGDSAMYLCASSPRGGFANEKLFFGSGTQLSVL.

This clonotype was seen repeatedly, ten times or more. The chain carries TRBV6-6 and TRBJ1-1; 7 bases agree with TRBD1. V was clipped by 7 bases and J by 6 bases; unmatched bases: 8. The CDR3 covers 13 residues. Germline values: CDR1 MNHNY, CDR2 SVGAGI (reference sequence). The CDR3 is CASKTGESSEAFF. As DNA, the CDR3 is TGTGCCAGCAAAACAGGGGAATCATCTGAAGCTTTCTTT.

This clonotype has ten or more counts. V gene TRBV4-1 combines with J gene TRBJ2-7; 9 bases match TRBD1. CDR3 length equals 15 residues. With V trimmed by 6 bases and J by 3 bases, 9 bases remained unmatched. CDR1 MGHRA and CDR2 YSYEKL come from the germline V gene. The CDR3, as DNA: TGCGCCAGCAGGTACCGGGACAGGGATAACTACGAGCAGTACTTC. Translation gives CASRYRDRDNYEQYF.

This clonotype has a count of ten or more. The V call is TRBV14, the J call TRBJ1-1, with D uncertain. CDR3 size: 13 residues. V was clipped by 1 base and J by 2 bases, with 5 bases between them. Germline lookup yields CDR1 SGHDN and CDR2 FVKESK. CDR3 in amino acids: CASSQVLNTEAFF. The CDR3 DNA is TGTGCCAGCAGCCAAGTCCTAAACACTGAAGCTTTCTTT.

The chain has TRBV7-8 and TRBJ1-5, with D uncertain. The V gene lost 1 base and the J gene lost 1 base, with 11 bases spanning the gap. The CDR3 runs to 16 residues. Per the germline V gene, CDR1 is SGHVS and CDR2 is FQNEAQ. The CDR3 nucleotides are TGTGCCAGCAGCTTAGGGCGCGGGCCGAGCAATCAGCCCCAGCATTTT. Amino acids: CASSLGRGPSNQPQHF.

The V call is TRBV20-1, the J call TRBJ2-2; 8 positions agree with TRBD2. The CDR3 extends over 14 amino acids. Trimming at V came to 2 bases and at J to 6 bases, leaving 5 bases not matched to a gene. Germline CDR1 is DFQATT and CDR2 is SNEGSKA (reference sequence). This chain's CDR3 is CSARRGLVSGELFF. DNA for the CDR3: TGCAGTGCTAGACGGGGACTAGTATCCGGGGAGCTGTTTTTT.